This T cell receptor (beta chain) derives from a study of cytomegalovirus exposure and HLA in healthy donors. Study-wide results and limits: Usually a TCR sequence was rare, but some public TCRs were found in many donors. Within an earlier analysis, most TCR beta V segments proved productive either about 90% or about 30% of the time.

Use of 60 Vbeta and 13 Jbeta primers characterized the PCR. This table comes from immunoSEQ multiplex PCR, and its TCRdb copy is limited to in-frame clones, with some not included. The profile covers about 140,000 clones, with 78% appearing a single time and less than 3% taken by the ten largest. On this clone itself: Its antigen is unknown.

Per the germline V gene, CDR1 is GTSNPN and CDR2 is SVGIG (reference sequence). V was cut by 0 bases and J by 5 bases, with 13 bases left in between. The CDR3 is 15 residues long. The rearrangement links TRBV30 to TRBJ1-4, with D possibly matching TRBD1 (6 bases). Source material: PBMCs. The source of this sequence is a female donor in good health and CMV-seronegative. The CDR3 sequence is CAWSVGGGPNEKLFF. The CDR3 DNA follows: TGTGCCTGGAGTGTCGGGGGGGGGCCGAATGAAAAACTGTTTTTT.